Below are 16 T cell receptor beta chains sequenced from a single sample in a study of T cells in Graves' hyperthyroidism and ophthalmopathy. Amplification targeted TCR beta CDR3 regions from RNA transcripts. The HTBI set primed first-round TCR CDR3 RT-PCR. In TCRdb, the multiplex PCR reads were re-called with MiXCR into one record per CDR3 protein. The sample gives 500,000 or so distinct CDR3 sequences, approximately 17% of which show up once; about 16% is in the top ten. The sample taken for sequencing was blood. These receptors were taken from a woman under 30 with Graves' ophthalmopathy.

This clonotype appeared many times. The rearrangement joins TRBV3-1 to TRBJ2-1; D is undetermined. The CDR3 has 13 residues. Per germline, CDR1 LGHDT and CDR2 YNNKEL (reference sequence). Trimming took off 1 base at V and 12 bases at J, with 13 bases between the two ends. The CDR3 loop is CASSQGTATRQFF. The CDR3 DNA sequence: TGTGCCAGCAGCCAAGGGACCGCCACAAGGCAGTTCTTC.

V and J are TRBV4-1 and TRBJ2-1, with 13 nucleotides matching TRBD2. Trimming took 4 bases from V and 3 from J; bases not matched to a gene: 6. The CDR3 totals 17 residues. The germline CDR1 and CDR2 sequences are MGHRA and YSYEKL. In DNA, the CDR3 is TGCGCCAGCAGCCCGACTAGCGGGGGGCCAGTCTACAATGAGCAGTTCTTC. Translating gives CASSPTSGGPVYNEQFF.

The table lists this clonotype with many counts. V gene TRBV7-9 combines with J gene TRBJ1-4, with 7 bases lining up with TRBD1. Germline V lookup: CDR1 SEHNR, CDR2 FQNEAQ (reference sequence). The CDR3 contains 15 residues. The J segment lost 2 bases and the V segment lost 4 bases, leaving 4 bases of the junction unmatched. The CDR3 bases are TGTGCCAGCAGCTCGGACAGGTCGACTAATGAAAAACTGTTTTTT. The encoded protein is CASSSDRSTNEKLFF.

V and J are TRBV29-1 and TRBJ2-6; D unclear. Trimming shortened V by 7 bases and J by 0 bases, and 10 bases separated the two germline ends. The CDR3 is 14 amino acids. Per germline, CDR1 SQVTM and CDR2 ANQGSEA. The CDR3 bases are TGCAGCGCTACTCTAAGCTCTGGGGCCAACGTCCTGACTTTC. This translates into CSATLSSGANVLTF.

This clonotype has only one observation. This could be a read error, since a much larger clone is one nucleotide away. The chain links TRBV13 to TRBJ1-2, with D perhaps matching TRBD1 (5 bases). The CDR3 loop spans 14 amino acids. CDR1 is PRHDT and CDR2 is FYEKMQ in the germline V gene (reference sequence). Trimming removed 6 bases at V and 10 bases at J, with 21 bases between. The CDR3 coding sequence is TGTGCCAGCAGAGGGGCCCCTTCCCCATCTGACTACACCTTC. Translation gives CASRGAPSPSDYTF.

This clonotype has just a few counts. The CDR3 here is CASSPRGEGETQYF. The CDR3 DNA is TGTGCCAGCAGCCCCCGGGGGGAGGGGGAGACCCAGTACTTC. The chain links TRBV7-3 to TRBJ2-5; 7 bases line up with TRBD2. V gave up 5 bases and J gave up 5 bases; unmatched junction bases: 8. The CDR3 sequence is 14 residues long. Per germline, CDR1 SGHTA and CDR2 FQGTGA.

The chain carries TRBV7-2 and TRBJ1-5; 7 bases are shared with TRBD1. CDR1 and CDR2 (germline): SGHTA, FQGNSA. With V trimmed by 1 base and J by 5 bases, 5 bases remained unmatched. This CDR3 region has 15 residues. CDR3 sequence: CASSLDDRVYQPQHF. Here the CDR3 DNA reads TGTGCCAGCAGCTTAGACGACAGGGTTTATCAGCCCCAGCATTTT.

Here the CDR3 reads CAISGTSGTYEQYF. CDR3 coding DNA: TGTGCCATCAGTGGGACTAGCGGGACCTACGAGCAGTACTTC. This chain connects TRBV10-3 to TRBJ2-7; 12 bases are a match to TRBD2. The J segment lost 2 bases and the V segment lost 4 bases, leaving 0 bases of the junction unmatched. Germline V gene data show CDR1 as ENHRY and CDR2 as SYGVKD. The length of the CDR3 is 14 residues.

This clonotype was detected ten times or more. This sequence joins TRBV11-2 and TRBJ2-3; tentatively, D is TRBD2 (6 bases). The V end lost 3 bases, the J end lost 3 bases, and 13 bases lay between the germline ends. CDR1 SGHAT and CDR2 FQNNGV come from the germline V gene. This CDR3 comprises 15 residues. As DNA, the CDR3 is TGTGCCAGCAGCTTGGTAGCGGAGGGGACAGATACGCAGTATTTT. Protein: CASSLVAEGTDTQYF.

This clonotype was picked up a small number of times. The chain carries TRBV4-1 and TRBJ2-1; D might be TRBD1 (6 bases). V was shortened by 2 bases and J by 4 bases, with 12 bases between the two germline ends. The CDR3 extends over 15 amino acids. The V gene's germline CDR1 is MGHRA and CDR2 YSYEKL. CDR3 sequence reads: CASSQRLGAYNEQFF. The DNA of the CDR3 is TGCGCCAGCAGCCAAAGATTGGGGGCTTACAATGAGCAGTTCTTC.

The table lists this clonotype with a few counts. V and J are TRBV20-1 and TRBJ2-7; 12 bases align to TRBD2. Germline values: CDR1 DFQATT, CDR2 SNEGSKA (reference sequence). CDR3 size: 15 residues. The ends lost 6 bases at V and 3 bases at J; junction bases unmatched: 9. CDR3 amino acids: CSANSGLAGIYEQYF. For the CDR3, the DNA is TGCAGTGCGAATAGTGGACTAGCGGGAATCTACGAGCAGTACTTC.

The gene calls are TRBV20-1 and TRBJ2-3; 7 bases match TRBD1. The junction had 3 bases not matched to a gene; V was cut back by 0 bases and J by 3 bases. CDR1 and CDR2 from the germline V gene are DFQATT and SNEGSKA (reference sequence). The CDR3 totals 14 residues. The CDR3 region is CSARDVQGTDTQYF. DNA for the CDR3: TGCAGTGCTAGAGATGTACAGGGGACAGATACGCAGTATTTT.

This clonotype was observed at least ten times. CDR3 in amino acids: CASSHIEADTQYF. The CDR3 nucleotides read TGTGCCAGCAGCCACATTGAGGCTGATACGCAGTATTTT. This chain connects TRBV27 to TRBJ2-3, with D unresolved. The CDR3 has 13 amino acids. The germline V gene encodes CDR1 MNHEY and CDR2 SMNVEV (reference sequence). With 6 bases removed from V and 6 bases from J, the gap between germline ends came to 13 bases.

J is TRBJ1-1 and V is TRBV6-1; D is unresolved. The CDR3 is 16 amino acids. V was pared by 5 bases and J by 4 bases, with 20 bases between. Germline V CDR1 and CDR2: MNHNS, SASEGT. For the CDR3, the DNA is TGTGCCAGCAGTCCCCCCGGGAGGGTGGGTGGCACTGAAGCTTTCTTT. Protein: CASSPPGRVGGTEAFF.

Comments on this clonotype: A read error is possible here, since a much larger clone lies one base away. CDR3 protein: CTSSPRSYETQYF. The DNA of the CDR3 is TGTACCAGCTCACCACGATCATATGAGACCCAGTACTTC. The chain employs TRBV18 and TRBJ2-5, with D uncertain. The germline gives CDR1 KGHSH, CDR2 LQKENI. This CDR3 comprises 13 residues.

This chain uses TRBV12-3 or TRBV12-4 with TRBJ2-5; 10 bases are a match to TRBD2. This CDR3 is 16 amino acids long. The ends lost 7 bases at V and 4 bases at J; junction bases unmatched: 12. CDR3 coding DNA: TGTGCCAGCACGGGAGAGCTAGCGGGAGCAGGAGAGACCCAGTACTTC. Its protein is CASTGELAGAGETQYF.